This entry lists 19 T cell receptor beta chains sequenced from one sample in a study of cytomegalovirus exposure and HLA in healthy donors. PCR used 60 Vbeta primers and 13 Jbeta primers. Measured with immunoSEQ multiplex PCR; TCRdb has only the in-frame clones, and not every one. The sample lists around 110,000 clones, just over 70% occurring once. Sequenced input: PBMCs. Source of these receptors: a boy younger than 18 in good health and CMV-seronegative.

This clone was counted only a few times. The genes are TRBV18 and TRBJ2-4; 12 bases match TRBD2. The J segment lost 7 bases and the V segment lost 4 bases, leaving 11 bases of the junction unmatched. The CDR3 loop spans 17 amino acids. CDR1 KGHSH and CDR2 LQKENI come from the germline V gene. CDR3 in DNA: TGTGCCAGCTCACTGTCGGCACTAGCGGGGGGTATGAACATTCAGTACTTC. It translates to CASSLSALAGGMNIQYF.

This rearrangement joins TRBV2 to TRBJ1-6; perhaps TRBD1 as D (6 bases). Deletions cut 7 bases from V and 4 bases from J, with 14 bases between. Germline-derived CDR1 and CDR2 are SNHLY and FYNNEI. CDR3 length equals 15 residues. The CDR3 region is CASKRDRQYNSPLHF. The CDR3 DNA follows: TGTGCCAGCAAGCGCGACAGGCAGTATAATTCACCCCTCCACTTT.

This clone has a single count. The chain combines TRBV30 with TRBJ1-2; D not resolved. V gave up 0 bases and J gave up 7 bases, with 12 bases separating them. Per the germline V gene, CDR1 is GTSNPN and CDR2 is SVGIG (reference sequence). This CDR3 comprises 13 residues. This CDR3 is CAWSVLASSGYTF. The CDR3 DNA reads TGTGCCTGGAGTGTACTAGCGTCAAGTGGCTACACCTTC.

The chain recombines TRBV27 with TRBJ1-5; D is ambiguous. V dropped 5 bases and J dropped 4 bases, with 18 bases sitting between them. Germline V gene sequence: CDR1 MNHEY, CDR2 SMNVEV (reference sequence). The CDR3 length is 16 residues. The CDR3 nucleotides read TGTGCCAGCAGTGCCGAGGGCGTCTTCCATAATCAGCCCCAGCATTTT. Translating it yields CASSAEGVFHNQPQHF.

The gene calls are TRBV28 and TRBJ2-1; 10 bases fit TRBD2. There are 17 residues in the CDR3. The junction had 8 bases not matched to a gene; V was cut back by 3 bases and J by 3 bases. CDR1 and CDR2 (germline): MDHEN, SYDVKM. This chain's CDR3 is CASSFWGTSEIYNEQFF. The CDR3 DNA reads as TGTGCCAGCAGTTTCTGGGGGACTAGCGAAATCTACAATGAGCAGTTCTTC.

The rearrangement joins TRBV4-1 to TRBJ1-2, with TRBD1 as a possible D gene (6 bases). This CDR3 spans 15 amino acids. CDR1 and CDR2 (germline): MGHRA, YSYEKL. V was pared by 4 bases and J by 4 bases, with 16 bases between. CDR3 bases: TGCGCCAGCAGCCCGCCTTTAGACAGGTTCTATGGCTACACCTTC. As protein: CASSPPLDRFYGYTF.

This chain joins TRBV10-3 and TRBJ2-7, with unresolved D. V gave up 4 bases and J gave up 0 bases, with 7 bases separating them. The CDR3 sequence is 13 residues long. Germline CDR1 ENHRY, CDR2 SYGVKD. The CDR3 DNA sequence: TGTGCCATCAGTGTTTCCGGCTCCTACGAGCAGTACTTC. Translating gives CAISVSGSYEQYF.

The J gene is TRBJ1-4, the V gene TRBV14; no firm D call. V was cut by 0 bases and J by 8 bases, with 13 bases left in between. This CDR3 is 15 amino acids long. Germline V lookup: CDR1 SGHDN, CDR2 FVKESK. CDR3 nucleotides: TGTGCCAGCAGCCAAGATACCGGGTTTGGGGAAAAACTGTTTTTT. Its translation is CASSQDTGFGEKLFF.

V usage is TRBV28 and J usage is TRBJ2-1; a weak D match, TRBD1 (6 bases). V shed 7 bases and J shed 10 bases, with 20 bases lying between them. CDR3 length: 14 amino acids. Germline CDR1 and CDR2: MDHEN and SYDVKM. The CDR3 sequence: CASKGPAQRGEQFF. For the CDR3, the DNA is TGTGCCAGCAAAGGACCCGCCCAAAGGGGGGAGCAGTTCTTC.

This chain connects TRBV5-6 to TRBJ1-1, with 9 nucleotides matching TRBD1. Losses at the gene ends were 0 bases for V and 11 bases for J; bases not matched to a gene: 11. In germline, CDR1 is SGHDT, CDR2 YYEEEE. The CDR3 extends over 15 amino acids. The CDR3 loop reads CASSLGTGTGNKAFF. In DNA, the CDR3 is TGTGCCAGCAGCTTGGGTACAGGGACAGGGAACAAGGCTTTCTTT.

The gene calls are TRBV6-5 and TRBJ2-2; D is uncertain. The CDR3 spans 13 residues. V lost 7 bases and J lost 6, with 12 bases in between. Germline V gives CDR1 MNHEY, CDR2 SVGAGI. The CDR3 coding sequence is TGTGCCAGCACTCCTAGGATAGCCGGGGAGCTGTTTTTT. Amino acid sequence: CASTPRIAGELFF.

This sequence joins TRBV2 and TRBJ1-2; a weak D match, TRBD1 (5 bases). V was pared by 0 bases and J by 8 bases, with 16 bases between. CDR1 is SNHLY and CDR2 is FYNNEI in the germline V gene. The CDR3 is 15 amino acids. The DNA for the CDR3 is TGTGCCAGCAGTGAAGCGGGCCCATCGGGGGTAGGCTACACCTTC. Protein: CASSEAGPSGVGYTF. Full variable domain (outside the CDR3, taken from reference TRBV2 and TRBJ1-2): EPEVTQTPSHQVTQMGQEVILRCVPISNHLYFYWYRQILGQKVEFLVSFYNNEISEKSEIFDDQFSVERPDGSNFTLKIRSTKLEDSAMYFCASSEAGPSGVGYTFGSGTRLTVV.

The CDR3 here is CAWSVYGTAYGYTF. CDR3 coding DNA: TGTGCCTGGAGTGTATACGGGACAGCCTATGGCTACACCTTC. The chain has TRBV30 and TRBJ1-2; 7 bases match TRBD1. Germline values: CDR1 GTSNPN, CDR2 SVGIG (reference sequence). Trimming at V came to 0 bases and at J to 4 bases, leaving 5 bases not matched to a gene. The CDR3 has 14 amino acids.

As to this clone: No conserved phenylalanine or tryptophan ends this CDR3, so it is likely a read error. This sequence joins TRBV7-2 and TRBJ1-5, with TRBD1 matching 7 bases. The CDR3 runs 14 residues. CDR1 is SGHTA and CDR2 is FQGNSA in the germline V gene. The V and J ends lost 5 bases and 9 bases, in that order; junction bases with no gene match: 10. CDR3 nucleotides: TGTGCCAGCAGCAGACGGGACAGCTTTTGGCCCCAGCATGTT. This translates into CASSRRDSFWPQHV.

The rearrangement uses TRBV9 and TRBJ1-5; D is undetermined. Germline-derived CDR1 and CDR2 are SGDLS and YYNGEE. CDR3 length equals 15 residues. V lost 0 bases to trimming and J lost 3 bases, with 10 bases between them. The CDR3 protein is CASSVDGVDNQPQHF. As DNA, the CDR3 is TGTGCCAGCAGCGTAGACGGGGTTGACAATCAGCCCCAGCATTTT.

CDR3 sequence reads: CAGTPGWAGADQPQHF. DNA of the CDR3: TGTGCCGGCACTCCAGGGTGGGCAGGGGCAGATCAGCCCCAGCATTTT. The rearrangement links TRBV7-8 to TRBJ1-5; possible D gene TRBD1, 6 bases. Germline values: CDR1 SGHVS, CDR2 FQNEAQ. Trimming took 11 bases from V and 5 from J, leaving 25 bases between them. The CDR3 totals 16 residues. Based on the CDR3 plus reference TRBV7-8 and TRBJ1-5, the full variable domain is GAGVSQSPRYKVAKRGQDVALRCDPISGHVSLFWYQQALGQGPEFLTYFQNEAQLDKSGLPSDRFFAERPEGSVSTLKIQRTQQEDSAVYLCAGTPGWAGADQPQHFGDGTRLSIL.

A remark on this clone: Germline is not matched at one junction end, which may reflect a read error. Distinct nucleotide sequences in the sample also encode this CDR3. The chain carries TRBV5-1 and TRBJ1-1, with a weak D call TRBD1 (5 bases). CDR1 and CDR2 from the germline V gene are SGHRS and YFSETQ. There are 16 residues in the CDR3. In DNA, the CDR3 is TGCGCCAGCAGCAGTGGGACTCCCCCGGTTGGCACTGAGGCTTTCTTT. This gives the protein CASSSGTPPVGTEAFF.

Worth noting for this clone: This sample also contains other DNA sequences that code for the same CDR3. The genes are TRBV5-1 and TRBJ1-5, with D possibly TRBD1 on 5 matching bases. This CDR3 is built from 14 residues. Trimming took 0 bases from V and 4 from J, leaving 8 bases between them. The germline V gene encodes CDR1 SGHRS and CDR2 YFSETQ. In nucleotides, the CDR3 is TGCGCCAGCAGCTTGGGACAGCCGAATCAGCCCCAGCATTTT. This encodes CASSLGQPNQPQHF.

The V and J genes are TRBV7-2 and TRBJ1-2, with D unclear. Trimming pared 5 bases from V and 8 bases from J, leaving 21 bases between. The V gene's germline CDR1 is SGHTA and CDR2 FQGNSA. The CDR3 runs to 15 residues. CDR3 loop: CASSADGVLRRGYTF. CDR3 coding DNA: TGTGCCAGCAGCGCCGACGGCGTACTTCGGCGGGGCTACACCTTC.